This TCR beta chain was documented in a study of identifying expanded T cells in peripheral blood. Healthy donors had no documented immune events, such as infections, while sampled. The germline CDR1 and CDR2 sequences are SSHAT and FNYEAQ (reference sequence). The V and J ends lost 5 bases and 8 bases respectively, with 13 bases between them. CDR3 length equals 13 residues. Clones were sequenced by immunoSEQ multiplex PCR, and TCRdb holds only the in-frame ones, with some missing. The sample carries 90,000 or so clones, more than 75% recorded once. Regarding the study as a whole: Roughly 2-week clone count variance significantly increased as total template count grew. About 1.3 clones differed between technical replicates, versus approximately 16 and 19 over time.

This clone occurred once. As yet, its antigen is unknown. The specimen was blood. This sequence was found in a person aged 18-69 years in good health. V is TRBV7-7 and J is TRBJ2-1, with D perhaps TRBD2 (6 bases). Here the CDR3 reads CASSPDPGDEQFF. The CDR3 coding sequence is TGTGCCAGCAGCCCCGACCCGGGGGATGAGCAGTTCTTC. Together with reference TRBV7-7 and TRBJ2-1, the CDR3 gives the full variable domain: GAGVSQSPRYKVTKRGQDVTLRCDPISSHATLYWYQQALGQGPEFLTYFNYEAQPDKSGLPSDRFSAERPEGSISTLTIQRTEQRDSAMYRCASSPDPGDEQFFGPGTRLTVL.